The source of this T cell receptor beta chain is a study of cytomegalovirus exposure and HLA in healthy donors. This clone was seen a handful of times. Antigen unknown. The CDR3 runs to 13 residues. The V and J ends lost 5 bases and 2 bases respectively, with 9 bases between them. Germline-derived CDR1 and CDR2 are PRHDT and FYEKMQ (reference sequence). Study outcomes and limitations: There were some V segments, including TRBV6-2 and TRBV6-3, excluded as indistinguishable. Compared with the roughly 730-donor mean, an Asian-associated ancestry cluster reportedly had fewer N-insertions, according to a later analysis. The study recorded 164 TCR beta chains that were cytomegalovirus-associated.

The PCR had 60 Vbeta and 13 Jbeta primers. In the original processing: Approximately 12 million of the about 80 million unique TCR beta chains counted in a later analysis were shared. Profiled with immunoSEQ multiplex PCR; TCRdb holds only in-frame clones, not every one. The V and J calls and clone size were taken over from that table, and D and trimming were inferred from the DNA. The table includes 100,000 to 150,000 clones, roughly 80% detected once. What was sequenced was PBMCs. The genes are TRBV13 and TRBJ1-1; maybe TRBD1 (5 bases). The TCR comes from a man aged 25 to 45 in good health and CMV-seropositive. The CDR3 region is CASSRRVNTEAFF. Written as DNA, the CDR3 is TGTGCCAGCAGCCGCAGGGTAAACACTGAAGCTTTCTTT.